These 4 T cell receptor beta chains were all obtained from the same sample, sequenced in a study of cytomegalovirus exposure and HLA in healthy donors. 13 Jbeta primers and 60 Vbeta primers were used for the PCR. Here immunoSEQ multiplex PCR was the method, and the copy in TCRdb shows in-frame clones only, minus some. The sample holds about 140,000 clones, approximately 70% seen once. Material: PBMCs. The origin of the receptors is a human donor in good health.

The chain carries TRBV11-3 and TRBJ1-2, with D perhaps TRBD1 (5 bases). The length of the CDR3 is 16 residues. Trimming removed 2 bases from V and 3 bases from J, with 16 bases in between. Looked up from germline, CDR1 is SGHNT and CDR2 is YENEEA. The CDR3 DNA reads as TGTGCCAGCAGCTTAAGCGGGTCGGGGGAGGACTATGGCTACACCTTC. Translating it yields CASSLSGSGEDYGYTF. Full variable domain (outside the CDR3, taken from reference TRBV11-3 and TRBJ1-2): EAGVVQSPRYKIIEKKQPVAFWCNPISGHNTLYWYLQNLGQGPELLIRYENEEAVDDSQLPKDRFSAERLKGVDSTLKIQPAELGDSAVYLCASSLSGSGEDYGYTFGSGTRLTVV.

V usage is TRBV2 and J usage is TRBJ2-3, with D perhaps TRBD2 (6 bases). V was cut by 8 bases and J by 5 bases, with 14 bases left in between. The CDR3 is made up of 13 amino acids. Germline CDR1 is SNHLY and CDR2 is FYNNEI. The CDR3: CASGDWGQDTQYF. In nucleotides, the CDR3 is TGTGCCAGCGGGGACTGGGGCCAAGATACGCAGTATTTT.

The V and J genes are TRBV29-1 and TRBJ1-2; D is unresolved. Trimming pared 6 bases from V and 4 bases from J, leaving 15 bases between. Germline values: CDR1 SQVTM, CDR2 ANQGSEA. The CDR3 covers 13 residues. In nucleotides, the CDR3 is TGCAGCGTGGACCTCGGGAGTTCCTATGGCTACACCTTC. Protein: CSVDLGSSYGYTF.

The chain uses TRBV5-4 and TRBJ2-7, with no clear D. CDR1 and CDR2 from the germline V gene are SGHNT and YYREEE (reference sequence). Trimming took off 4 bases at V and 1 base at J, with 9 bases between the two ends. This CDR3 spans 13 amino acids. The CDR3 DNA is TGTGCCAGCAGCCCAGGAATATCCTACGAGCAGTACTTC. Amino acids: CASSPGISYEQYF.